This TCR beta chain was identified during a study of blood T cell repertoires in COVID-19. Study background: The origin of the acute and convalescent COVID-19 samples was the United States, Italy and Spain. Nucleic acid was either cDNA or gDNA, and it came from T cells, B-cell-depleted T cells, or PBMCs.

Original processing methods: Amplified reference gene primers provided the basis for estimating nucleated cell counts. Assay used: immunoSEQ multiplex PCR; TCRdb lists only in-frame clones, some missing. V and J calls and clone size are as listed in that table; D and trimming were resolved from the DNA. The sample holds about 200,000 clones, over 70% seen once. CDR3 size: 12 residues. CDR1 and CDR2 (germline): MDHEN, SYDVKM. V lost 5 bases and J lost 6, with 8 bases in between. The sample was peripheral blood. The rearrangement joins TRBV28 to TRBJ1-3, with D possibly matching TRBD1 (5 bases). The receptor comes from a middle-aged man with acute or convalescent COVID-19. The CDR3 DNA is TGTGCCAGCAGTACGACAGTAAACACCATATATTTT. It codes for CASSTTVNTIYF.